This T cell receptor beta chain was recorded in a study of response to subunit inactivated influenza vaccine. Findings and limits, study-wide: Authors suggested few new T cells are recruited by each seasonal influenza vaccination.

MiXCR, run by TCRdb on the RT-PCR reads, gives a single entry per CDR3 protein. The data contain around 570,000 distinct CDR3 sequences, around 10% of them seen just once; the ten biggest clones take up approximately 9.9%. The CDR3 is made up of 15 amino acids. Germline CDR1 and CDR2: MNHEY and SVGEGT. V was pared by 6 bases and J by 3 bases, with 7 bases of the junction left unmatched. This clonotype was counted between two and nine times. Antigen unknown. These data also formed part of another study, on T cells expressing NK-cell markers. That investigation notes: For TCR beta, cDNA was produced by 5'RACE template switching with UMIs. Seven donors tested HCMV-seropositive and one tested seronegative among the eight sequenced. Of the CD8+ T cell pool in six donors, about 1.0-7.0% was accounted for by dominant NKG2C+ clonotypes. These clonotypes additionally ranked first within the CD3+CD56-NKG2C+ fraction of a handful of donors.

The V and J genes are TRBV6-2 or TRBV6-3 and TRBJ2-1, with 8 bases matching TRBD2. This clonotype originated in a man in his forties or fifties who received an inactivated influenza vaccine. Sequencing was performed on PBMCs from blood, taken on the day of vaccination. CDR3 nucleotides: TGTGCCAGCAGCTACACTAGCGGACACTACAATGAGCAGTTCTTC. As protein: CASSYTSGHYNEQFF.